A selection of T cell receptor beta chains follows, all from one sample in a study of blood T cell repertoires in COVID-19. Profiled with immunoSEQ multiplex PCR; TCRdb holds only in-frame clones, not every one. This sample has 100,000 or so clones; just over 90% occur once, and the top ten carry 0.97%. The sample was peripheral blood. Every receptor here comes from a man aged 60 to 69 with acute or convalescent COVID-19. Each CDR3 is given with its conserved first and last residue. D genes are given only for firm matches. Not all rows give a size; the values are once, few, many and, for expanded clones, a class.

TRBD2	TRBJ2-1	NA	TRBV5-1	TGCGCCAGCAGCTTGCCGGGGAAGTGGGCGGGAGGCCACAATGAGCAGTTCTTC	CASSLPGKWAGGHNEQFF
NA	TRBJ1-1	NA	TRBV6-6	TGTGCCATCAAAATGACGGCAAGGGGTGAAGCTTTCTTT	CAIKMTARGEAFF
TRBD1	TRBJ2-3	NA	TRBV6-5	TGTGCCAGCAGCCCAGGGGGCGCCACAGATACGCAGTATTTT	CASSPGGATDTQYF
NA	TRBJ1-1	once	TRBV28	TGTGCCAGCAGGGACAGATACACTGAAGCTTTCTTT	CASRDRYTEAFF
NA	TRBJ1-1	NA	TRBV30	TGTGCCTGGAGTGTTAGGGGTGGGTACACTGAAGCTTTCTTT	CAWSVRGGYTEAFF
NA	TRBJ2-5	NA	TRBV7-3	TGTGCCAGCGGCAGGGATACCCTTGGGACCCAGTACTTC	CASGRDTLGTQYF
TRBD1	TRBJ1-2	NA	TRBV5-6	TGTGCCAGCAGCCCTGGGACAGGGGTTAGACATGGCTACACCTTC	CASSPGTGVRHGYTF
TRBD1	TRBJ1-6	NA	TRBV25-1	TGTGCCAGCACTAGGACAGGGGGGGTTTCACCCCTCCACTTT	CASTRTGGVSPLHF
NA	TRBJ2-2	once	TRBV7-7	TGTGCTAGCAGCTTAGGCATCCCGATCGGCACCGGGGAGCTGTTTTTT	CASSLGIPIGTGELFF
NA	TRBJ1-1	NA	TRBV2	TGTGCCAGCAGTGGCAACAGGGTCCCAGGGACTGAAGCTTTCTTT	CASSGNRVPGTEAFF
NA	TRBJ2-2	NA	TRBV7-2	TGTGCCAGCAGCCCCTCGTCCCCCGGGGAGCTGTTTTTT	CASSPSSPGELFF
TRBD1	TRBJ2-7	NA	TRBV6-4	TGTGCCAGCAGTGACTGGGACAGACTTTACGAGCAGTACTTC	CASSDWDRLYEQYF
TRBD1	TRBJ1-1	NA	TRBV19	TGTGCCAGTAGTGCACGACAGGGTCTGACTGAAGCTTTCTTT	CASSARQGLTEAFF
TRBD2	TRBJ2-1	NA	TRBV27	TGTGCCAGCAGTTTCCTGGGGGGGAGTGGGTCCAATGAGCAGTTCTTC	CASSFLGGSGSNEQFF
TRBD2	TRBJ2-1	NA	TRBV11-3	TGTGCCAGCAGGGCCGGCGGGACTAGCGGGAGTTACAATGAGCAGTTCTTC	CASRAGGTSGSYNEQFF
TRBD2	TRBJ2-1	NA	TRBV27	TGTGCCAGCAGTTTAGTAGCGGGAGTTGGCAATGAGCAGTTCTTC	CASSLVAGVGNEQFF
TRBD1	TRBJ2-7	few	TRBV29-1	TGCAGCGTTGAACAGGGGGCGCGAAGGGACGAGCAGTACTTC	CSVEQGARRDEQYF
TRBD2	TRBJ2-1	NA	TRBV18	TGTGCCAGCTCACCACCGGCGGGAGGGCCCTCTGAGCAGTTCTTC	CASSPPAGGPSEQFF
NA	TRBJ2-3	NA	TRBV18	TGTGCCAGCTCACCACGGGGGGATAGCACAGATACGCAGTATTTT	CASSPRGDSTDTQYF
NA	TRBJ1-2	NA	TRBV3-1/TRBV3-2	TGTGCCAGCAGCCAAGAACAGGCGAAGAAGTATGGCTACACCTTC	CASSQEQAKKYGYTF
NA	TRBJ1-3	NA	TRBV28	TGTGCCAGCACCTCAGGGAGGGAGGGAACGGGCGGAAACACCATATATTTT	CASTSGREGTGGNTIYF
NA	TRBJ1-1	NA	TRBV18	TGTGCCAGCTCAACAGTCGCAGGGGAGAATGAAGCTTTCTTT	CASSTVAGENEAFF
NA	TRBJ2-7	NA	TRBV7-2	TGTGCCAGCAGCTTAGCGTCACAAGCCTACGAGCAGTACTTC	CASSLASQAYEQYF
TRBD2	TRBJ2-2	once	TRBV9	TGTGCCAGCAGCGTTCGACTAGCGGGAACGGCCGGGGAGCTGTTTTTT	CASSVRLAGTAGELFF
TRBD1	TRBJ1-2	NA	TRBV6-5	TGTGCCAGCAGCCCCTCTGGGGACAGCTTCTATGGCTACACCTTC	CASSPSGDSFYGYTF
TRBD1	TRBJ1-5	NA	TRBV30	TGTGCCTGGAGTGTACAGGGGGGTCTGGGCAATCAGCCCCAGCATTTT	CAWSVQGGLGNQPQHF
NA	TRBJ2-2	NA	TRBV10-2	TGCGCCAGCAGTGAGCGGGACACCGGGGAGCTGTTTTTT	CASSERDTGELFF
NA	TRBJ1-3	NA	TRBV6-5	TGTGCCAGCAGTTACTCAATTGAGTCGGGTGGCACCATATATTTT	CASSYSIESGGTIYF